The sequence of this T cell receptor beta chain was determined in a study of shared T cell receptors in the human thymus. The CDR3 extends over 13 amino acids. The V gene lost 5 bases and the J gene lost 4 bases, with 12 bases spanning the gap. Looked up from germline, CDR1 is SGHAT and CDR2 is FQNNGV. Libraries were prepared by immunoSEQ multiplex PCR; TCRdb keeps only in-frame clonotypes and omits some of them. Of hundreds of thousands of clones in the sample, about 87% were seen once. These data also formed part of another study, on human thymus T cells. According to that study: Healthy Finnish infants having corrective surgery for congenital heart defects served as donors. Obtained as resections during corrective heart surgery, the thymus tissue was then studied. Within thymic and blood repertoires, V and J gene usage appeared to be biased. Related research described thymic repertoires that were highly overlapping among unrelated individuals.

The chain uses TRBV11-2 and TRBJ2-7, with D tentatively TRBD2 (5 bases). Sequences were obtained from thymocytes. This clonotype was obtained from a boy under two years old with a congenital heart defect. CDR3 sequence: CASSRHPGYEQYF. Here the CDR3 DNA reads TGTGCCAGCAGCCGCCACCCGGGGTACGAGCAGTACTTC.